This record looks at one T cell receptor beta chain sequence and its context. The antigen is not known. The sample originates from a study of cytomegalovirus exposure and HLA in healthy donors. Notes on the study in general: Beyond CMV serostatus, there was no information to go on about immune exposure.

Primers included in the PCR were 60 Vbeta and 13 Jbeta primers. The data were produced by immunoSEQ multiplex PCR, yet TCRdb's version contains in-frame clones alone and is incomplete. The data include tens of thousands of clones; the top ten clones carry 9.5% to 15%. The CDR3 has 15 amino acids. Germline V gives CDR1 SGDLS, CDR2 YYNGEE. V was clipped by 4 bases and J by 0 bases, with 11 bases between them. The receptor comes from a woman aged 30 to 39 in good health and CMV-seropositive. The chain joins TRBV9 to TRBJ2-1; D is possibly TRBD1 (6 bases). Sequencing was performed on PBMCs. CDR3 DNA: TGTGCCAGCAGCCAAGGGGGTGGCTCCTACAATGAGCAGTTCTTC. This gives the protein CASSQGGGSYNEQFF.